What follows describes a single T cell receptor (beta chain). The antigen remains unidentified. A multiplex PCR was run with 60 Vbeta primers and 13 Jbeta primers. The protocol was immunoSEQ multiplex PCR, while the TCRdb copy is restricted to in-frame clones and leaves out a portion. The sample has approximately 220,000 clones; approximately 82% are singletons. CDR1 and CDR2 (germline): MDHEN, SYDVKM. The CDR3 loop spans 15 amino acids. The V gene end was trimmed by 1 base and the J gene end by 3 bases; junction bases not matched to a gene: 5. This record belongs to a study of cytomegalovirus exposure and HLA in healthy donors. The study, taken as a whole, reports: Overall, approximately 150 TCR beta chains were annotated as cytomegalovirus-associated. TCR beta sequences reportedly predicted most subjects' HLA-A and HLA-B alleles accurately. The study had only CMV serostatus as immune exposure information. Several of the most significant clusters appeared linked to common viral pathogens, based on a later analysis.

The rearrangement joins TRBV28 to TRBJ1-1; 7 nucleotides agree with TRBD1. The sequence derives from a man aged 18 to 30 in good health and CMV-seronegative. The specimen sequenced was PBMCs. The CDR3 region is CASSLLGQGDTEAFF. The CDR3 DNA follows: TGTGCCAGCAGTTTATTAGGCCAGGGGGACACTGAAGCTTTCTTT.